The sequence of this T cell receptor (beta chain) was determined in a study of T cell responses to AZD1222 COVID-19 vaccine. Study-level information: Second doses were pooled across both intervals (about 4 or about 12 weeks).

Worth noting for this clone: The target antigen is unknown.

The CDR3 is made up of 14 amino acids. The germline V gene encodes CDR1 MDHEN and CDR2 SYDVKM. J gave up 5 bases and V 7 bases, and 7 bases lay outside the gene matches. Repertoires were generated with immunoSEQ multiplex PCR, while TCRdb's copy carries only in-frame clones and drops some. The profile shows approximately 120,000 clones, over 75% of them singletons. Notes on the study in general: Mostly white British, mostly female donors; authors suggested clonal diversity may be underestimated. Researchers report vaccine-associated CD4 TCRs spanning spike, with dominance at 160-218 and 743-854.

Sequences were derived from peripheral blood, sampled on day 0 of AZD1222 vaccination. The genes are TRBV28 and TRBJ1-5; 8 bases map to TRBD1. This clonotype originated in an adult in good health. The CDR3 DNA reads TGTGCCAGCACCCAGGGGGCGATGGATCAGCCCCAGCATTTT. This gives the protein CASTQGAMDQPQHF.